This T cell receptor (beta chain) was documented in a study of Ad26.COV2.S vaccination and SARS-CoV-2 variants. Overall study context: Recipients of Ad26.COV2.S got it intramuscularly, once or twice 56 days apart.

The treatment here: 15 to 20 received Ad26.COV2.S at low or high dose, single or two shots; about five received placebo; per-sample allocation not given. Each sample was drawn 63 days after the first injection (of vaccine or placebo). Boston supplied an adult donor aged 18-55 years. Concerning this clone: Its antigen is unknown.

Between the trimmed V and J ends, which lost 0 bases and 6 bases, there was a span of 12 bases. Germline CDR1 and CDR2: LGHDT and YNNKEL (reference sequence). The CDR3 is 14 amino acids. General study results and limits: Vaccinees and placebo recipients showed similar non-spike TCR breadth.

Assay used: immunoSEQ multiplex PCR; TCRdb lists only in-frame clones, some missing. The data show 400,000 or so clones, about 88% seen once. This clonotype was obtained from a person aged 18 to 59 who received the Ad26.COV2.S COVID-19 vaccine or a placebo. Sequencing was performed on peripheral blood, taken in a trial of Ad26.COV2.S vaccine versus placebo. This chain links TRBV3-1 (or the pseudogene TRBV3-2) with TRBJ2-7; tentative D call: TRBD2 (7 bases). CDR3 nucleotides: TGTGCCAGCAGCCAAGATGAAGGGGGGGTCGAGCAGTACTTC. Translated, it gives CASSQDEGGVEQYF.